The next 18 T cell receptor beta chains were all read from a single sample in a study of Graves' ophthalmopathy and Graves' hyperthyroidism. Amplification targeted the TCR beta CDR3 regions, with RNA transcripts as the source material. After a first-round RT-PCR with HTBI primers, a second-round multiplex PCR was run. TCRdb independently ran MiXCR on the multiplex PCR reads; one entry per CDR3 protein. The sample gives over a million distinct CDR3 sequences, around a third of which show up once; more than 9.5% is in the top ten. The specimen was peripheral blood or thyroid tissue (not recorded which). The receptors come from an adult man with Graves' hyperthyroidism.

Regarding this clonotype: This sequence may be a read error, since a much larger clone differs from it by one base. The CDR3 loop is CASSVAGQGAVYEQYF. In nucleotides, the CDR3 is TGTGCCAGCAGCGTCGCGGGACAGGGGGCCGTCTACGAGCAGTACTTC. The J gene is TRBJ2-7, the V gene TRBV9; TRBD1 matches 12 bases. Germline V CDR1 and CDR2: SGDLS, YYNGEE. J lost 3 bases, V lost 2 bases, and 6 bases had no gene match. The CDR3 has 16 amino acids.

The chain combines TRBV7-2 with TRBJ2-7; possibly TRBD1 for D (5 bases). Trimming cost V 7 bases and J 1 base, with 17 bases left between them. CDR1 and CDR2 from the germline V gene are SGHTA and FQGNSA. The length of the CDR3 is 15 residues. This chain's CDR3 is CASNPGKSLSYEQYF. The CDR3 coding sequence is TGTGCCAGCAATCCAGGGAAGTCCCTTTCCTACGAGCAGTACTTC.

This clonotype was observed many times. The chain is built from TRBV12-3 or TRBV12-4 and TRBJ1-1; D uncertain. The CDR3 has 13 residues. V was shortened by 3 bases and J by 5 bases, with 10 bases between the two germline ends. CDR3 amino acids: CASSFQQLTEAFF. In DNA form, the CDR3 reads TGTGCCAGCAGTTTCCAACAGCTAACTGAAGCTTTCTTT.

A few counts support this clonotype. The chain combines TRBV6-5 with TRBJ1-4; 8 bases line up with TRBD1. This CDR3 region has 13 residues. CDR1 and CDR2 (germline): MNHEY, SVGAGI. The junction had 5 bases not matched to a gene; V was cut back by 6 bases and J by 8 bases. This CDR3 is CASSDRGVEKLFF. In nucleotides, the CDR3 is TGTGCCAGCAGCGACAGGGGCGTCGAAAAACTGTTTTTT.

The genes are TRBV19 and TRBJ2-7; 9 bases match TRBD1. The closer fit of TRBJ2-1 to the DNA end suggests the J call may be wrong. Germline V CDR1 and CDR2: LNHDA, SQIVND (reference sequence). This CDR3 has 12 residues. The CDR3 is CASSATGGEQFF. DNA of the CDR3: TGTGCCAGTAGTGCGACAGGGGGTGAGCAGTTCTTC.

A note on this clonotype: This sequence may be a read error, since a much larger clone differs from it by one base. The chain recombines TRBV16 with TRBJ2-5, with unresolved D. CDR3 length: 13 residues. Per the germline V gene, CDR1 is KGHSY and CDR2 is FQNENV. V was clipped by 1 base and J by 2 bases, with 5 bases between them. CDR3 sequence: CASSQCFQETQYF. In DNA, the CDR3 is TGTGCCAGCAGCCAATGCTTTCAAGAGACCCAGTACTTC.

This clonotype was seen repeatedly, ten times or more. The genes are TRBV7-9 and TRBJ1-1; TRBD1 matches 8 bases. From germline, CDR1 is SEHNR and CDR2 FQNEAQ (reference sequence). The CDR3 has 16 residues. V was pared by 5 bases and J by 4 bases, with 12 bases of the junction left unmatched. The CDR3 nucleotides are TGTGCCAGCAGCCTACGGACAGGGAGTGGGAGCACTGAAGCTTTCTTT. Protein product: CASSLRTGSGSTEAFF.

In this sample, this clonotype turned up many times. The chain couples TRBV7-3 to TRBJ2-2; D perhaps matches TRBD2 (5 bases). There are 15 residues in the CDR3. Trimming took 6 bases from V and 6 from J, leaving 17 bases between them. Germline lookup yields CDR1 SGHTA and CDR2 FQGTGA. The CDR3 DNA is TGTGCCAGCAGTCCCTCGGGATCCCCGGCCGGGGAGCTGTTTTTT. As protein: CASSPSGSPAGELFF.

The chain uses TRBV12-3 or TRBV12-4 and TRBJ2-6; D perhaps matches TRBD2 (5 bases). Trimming took 4 bases from V and 5 from J, leaving 15 bases between them. This CDR3 has 16 residues. The CDR3 region has the DNA TGTGCCAGCAGTTACTTCGACGGGGTGCGGGCCAACGTCCTGACTTTC. Translating it yields CASSYFDGVRANVLTF.

The rearrangement links TRBV18 to TRBJ1-2; D ambiguous. In germline, CDR1 is KGHSH, CDR2 LQKENI. Trimming removed 6 bases at V and 8 bases at J, with 10 bases between. The CDR3 has 11 residues. This CDR3 is CASSPRAGYTF. CDR3 nucleotides: TGTGCCAGCTCCCCCAGAGCGGGCTACACCTTC.

The gene calls are TRBV2 and TRBJ2-7, with TRBD1 matching over 8 bases. Germline trimming cut 3 bases from V and 7 bases from J; bases unmatched to any gene: 2. The CDR3 consists of 12 residues. The germline V gene encodes CDR1 SNHLY and CDR2 FYNNEI. CDR3: CASSDYRGEQYF. CDR3 in DNA: TGTGCCAGCAGTGACTACAGGGGGGAGCAGTACTTC.

V gene TRBV7-2 combines with J gene TRBJ2-3; 9 bases align to TRBD1. J was trimmed by 3 bases and V by 5 bases; bases with no gene match: 6. The V gene's germline CDR1 is SGHTA and CDR2 FQGNSA. The CDR3 loop spans 15 amino acids. CDR3 bases: TGTGCCAGCAGCCAAGTGGGACAGGGAACAGATACGCAGTATTTT. This sequence encodes CASSQVGQGTDTQYF.

This clonotype appeared many times. This chain joins TRBV7-6 and TRBJ2-2; tentatively, D is TRBD1 or TRBD2 (5 bases each). The CDR3 is 15 amino acids. Trimming cost V 5 bases and J 4 bases, with 14 bases left between them. CDR1 SGHVS and CDR2 FNYEAQ come from the germline V gene. The CDR3: CASSPGTGPTGELFF. The CDR3 bases are TGTGCCAGCAGCCCCGGGACCGGTCCCACCGGGGAGCTGTTTTTT. Combining the CDR3 with reference TRBV7-6 and TRBJ2-2 gives the whole variable domain GAGVSQSPRYKVTKRGQDVALRCDPISGHVSLYWYRQALGQGPEFLTYFNYEAQQDKSGLPNDRFSAERPEGSISTLTIQRTEQRDSAMYRCASSPGTGPTGELFFGEGSRLTVL.

There are a few counts of this clonotype. The chain joins TRBV28 to TRBJ1-1; D not certain. This CDR3 is 11 amino acids long. V was cut by 7 bases and J by 5 bases, with 8 bases left in between. The germline V gene encodes CDR1 MDHEN and CDR2 SYDVKM. CDR3 protein: CASTHITEAFF. For the CDR3, the DNA is TGTGCCAGCACCCACATAACTGAAGCTTTCTTT.

The sample holds a few counts of this clonotype. The genes are TRBV12-3 or TRBV12-4 and TRBJ1-3; D is uncertain. V was cut by 2 bases and J by 1 base, with 9 bases left in between. The CDR3 runs 15 residues. The CDR3: CASSLRQNSGNTIYF. In DNA form, the CDR3 reads TGTGCCAGCAGTTTAAGGCAGAATTCTGGAAACACCATATATTTT.

The chain carries TRBV7-3 and TRBJ1-1, with D possibly being TRBD1 (6 bases). This CDR3 has 13 residues. V was pared by 6 bases and J by 6 bases, with 14 bases between. Germline-derived CDR1 and CDR2 are SGHTA and FQGTGA. CDR3 bases: TGTGCCAGCAGGGCGTCAGGGGCATCTGAAGCTTTCTTT. Its protein is CASRASGASEAFF.

This rearrangement joins TRBV20-1 to TRBJ2-7; 7 bases agree with TRBD1. The CDR3 consists of 13 residues. Germline assignment: CDR1 DFQATT and CDR2 SNEGSKA (reference sequence). The junction had 10 bases not matched to a gene; V was cut back by 6 bases and J by 5 bases. CDR3 bases: TGCAGTGCCAGCAGACAAGACAGGGACGAGCAGTACTTC. Translated, it gives CSASRQDRDEQYF.

This clonotype was counted between two and nine times. The chain recombines TRBV19 with TRBJ1-2; D is unresolved. CDR1 and CDR2 (germline): LNHDA, SQIVND (reference sequence). V was trimmed by 9 bases and J by 7 bases, leaving 27 bases between them. CDR3 length: 16 residues. This CDR3 is CASSYLFEVARGGYTF. The CDR3 region has the DNA TGTGCCAGCAGTTATCTCTTTGAAGTCGCACGGGGTGGCTACACCTTC.